These T cell receptor beta chains were read from a single sample in a study of blood T cell repertoires in COVID-19. This table comes from immunoSEQ multiplex PCR, and its TCRdb copy is limited to in-frame clones, with some not included. The data contain some 150,000 clones, more than 65% of them singletons. Sequencing was carried out using peripheral blood. The source is a woman aged 55-70 years with acute or convalescent COVID-19. CDR3s leave out the opening cysteine and the closing phenylalanine or tryptophan. D genes are given only for firm matches. Only part of the rows carry a size: once, few, many, or a class if the clone is expanded.

J gene: TRBJ2-5; V gene: TRBV2; D gene: TRBD2; clone size: -; CDR3 length: 13; CDR3 protein: ASVKRSGNGETQY
J gene: TRBJ1-2; V gene: TRBV6-5; D gene: -; clone size: -; CDR3 length: 10; CDR3 protein: ASSSGRYGYT
J gene: TRBJ1-2; V gene: TRBV2; D gene: TRBD1; clone size: -; CDR3 length: 12; CDR3 protein: ASSYGQGAAGYT
J gene: TRBJ1-6; V gene: TRBV6-5; D gene: TRBD1; clone size: -; CDR3 length: 12; CDR3 protein: ASSAGQYNSPLH
J gene: TRBJ2-7; V gene: TRBV19; D gene: -; clone size: -; CDR3 length: 13; CDR3 protein: ASSTATGLPDEQY
J gene: TRBJ1-2; V gene: TRBV2; D gene: TRBD1; clone size: -; CDR3 length: 14; CDR3 protein: ASSGGRDRGQYGYT
J gene: TRBJ1-6; V gene: TRBV4-1; D gene: -; clone size: -; CDR3 length: 14; CDR3 protein: ASSQDRGGWGSPLH
J gene: TRBJ2-2; V gene: TRBV4-1; D gene: TRBD1; clone size: -; CDR3 length: 14; CDR3 protein: ASSPQGQGGTGELF
J gene: TRBJ1-1; V gene: TRBV21-1; D gene: -; clone size: -; CDR3 length: 13; CDR3 protein: ASRTLWYLNTEAF
J gene: TRBJ1-5; V gene: TRBV18; D gene: TRBD1; clone size: -; CDR3 length: 12; CDR3 protein: ASSKDRGNQPQH
J gene: TRBJ1-5; V gene: TRBV28; D gene: TRBD1; clone size: few; CDR3 length: 14; CDR3 protein: ASSDDPGQGNRPQH
J gene: TRBJ2-7; V gene: TRBV28; D gene: TRBD1; clone size: few; CDR3 length: 12; CDR3 protein: ASRGQGLTYEQY
J gene: TRBJ2-2; V gene: TRBV5-1; D gene: -; clone size: -; CDR3 length: 14; CDR3 protein: ASSKVTGSNTGELF
J gene: TRBJ1-1; V gene: TRBV28; D gene: -; clone size: -; CDR3 length: 16; CDR3 protein: ASSPDTGYLNSNTEAF
J gene: TRBJ2-7; V gene: TRBV27; D gene: -; clone size: -; CDR3 length: 13; CDR3 protein: ASRRGPPSSYEQY
J gene: TRBJ2-7; V gene: TRBV11-3; D gene: -; clone size: -; CDR3 length: 11; CDR3 protein: ASSLALDYEQY
J gene: TRBJ1-2; V gene: TRBV14; D gene: -; clone size: -; CDR3 length: 12; CDR3 protein: ASSQSATNYGYT
J gene: TRBJ1-1; V gene: TRBV5-6; D gene: -; clone size: few; CDR3 length: 14; CDR3 protein: ASSLGQLTRNTEAF
J gene: TRBJ2-5; V gene: TRBV7-6; D gene: -; clone size: once; CDR3 length: 12; CDR3 protein: ASTAGSVRETQY
J gene: TRBJ1-2; V gene: TRBV28; D gene: TRBD1; clone size: -; CDR3 length: 13; CDR3 protein: ASREQGAVYYGYT
J gene: TRBJ2-2; V gene: TRBV7-2; D gene: TRBD2; clone size: -; CDR3 length: 17; CDR3 protein: ASSLWSSGRAIRTGELF
J gene: TRBJ1-1; V gene: TRBV29-1; D gene: TRBD1; clone size: -; CDR3 length: 10; CDR3 protein: SANRGRTEAF
J gene: TRBJ2-2; V gene: TRBV2; D gene: TRBD2; clone size: few; CDR3 length: 13; CDR3 protein: ASKGGSGRPGELF
J gene: TRBJ1-5; V gene: TRBV6-6; D gene: -; clone size: few; CDR3 length: 14; CDR3 protein: ASSSSGPLSNQPQH
J gene: TRBJ1-1; V gene: TRBV9; D gene: TRBD1; clone size: -; CDR3 length: 12; CDR3 protein: ASSVGQGAREAF
J gene: TRBJ1-1; V gene: TRBV12-1; D gene: -; clone size: -; CDR3 length: 13; CDR3 protein: ASSTIFNPGAEAF
J gene: TRBJ2-7; V gene: TRBV5-1; D gene: TRBD1; clone size: -; CDR3 length: 16; CDR3 protein: ASSLVMGQGYQSYEQY
J gene: TRBJ1-5; V gene: TRBV7-8; D gene: TRBD1; clone size: once; CDR3 length: 15; CDR3 protein: ASSFIRADRGDQPQH
J gene: TRBJ1-2; V gene: TRBV7-2; D gene: TRBD1; clone size: -; CDR3 length: 13; CDR3 protein: ASSPGQTGANGYT
J gene: TRBJ2-7; V gene: TRBV28; D gene: TRBD2; clone size: few; CDR3 length: 14; CDR3 protein: ASRPYRGGPTYEQY
J gene: TRBJ2-7; V gene: TRBV5-1; D gene: TRBD2; clone size: once; CDR3 length: 15; CDR3 protein: ASSLMKASGKPYEQY
J gene: TRBJ1-2; V gene: TRBV28; D gene: -; clone size: few; CDR3 length: 11; CDR3 protein: ASSLQTAYGYT
J gene: TRBJ2-1; V gene: TRBV4-3; D gene: TRBD2; clone size: -; CDR3 length: 15; CDR3 protein: ASSRSGGSRQYNEQF
J gene: TRBJ2-2; V gene: TRBV5-5; D gene: -; clone size: -; CDR3 length: 14; CDR3 protein: ASSFGGSYTGGELF
J gene: TRBJ1-3; V gene: TRBV3-1/TRBV3-2; D gene: -; clone size: few; CDR3 length: 14; CDR3 protein: ASSQVAGGFVNTIY
J gene: TRBJ2-2; V gene: TRBV18; D gene: TRBD1; clone size: -; CDR3 length: 14; CDR3 protein: ASSQGTGGNTGELF
J gene: TRBJ2-3; V gene: TRBV24-1; D gene: -; clone size: -; CDR3 length: 14; CDR3 protein: ATSDLRAGNTDTQY
J gene: TRBJ2-7; V gene: TRBV30; D gene: -; clone size: -; CDR3 length: 13; CDR3 protein: AWRAQLGQTYEQY
J gene: TRBJ2-7; V gene: TRBV6-2/TRBV6-3; D gene: -; clone size: -; CDR3 length: 13; CDR3 protein: ASSLTKKRSYEQY
J gene: TRBJ2-1; V gene: TRBV11-2; D gene: -; clone size: -; CDR3 length: 11; CDR3 protein: ASSLVGGSEQF
J gene: TRBJ2-2; V gene: TRBV7-3; D gene: TRBD2; clone size: -; CDR3 length: 14; CDR3 protein: ASSELAGGPTGELF
J gene: TRBJ1-5; V gene: TRBV30; D gene: -; clone size: -; CDR3 length: 11; CDR3 protein: AWNRASNQPQH
J gene: TRBJ1-2; V gene: TRBV28; D gene: -; clone size: many; CDR3 length: 13; CDR3 protein: ASSLLSGVKDGYT